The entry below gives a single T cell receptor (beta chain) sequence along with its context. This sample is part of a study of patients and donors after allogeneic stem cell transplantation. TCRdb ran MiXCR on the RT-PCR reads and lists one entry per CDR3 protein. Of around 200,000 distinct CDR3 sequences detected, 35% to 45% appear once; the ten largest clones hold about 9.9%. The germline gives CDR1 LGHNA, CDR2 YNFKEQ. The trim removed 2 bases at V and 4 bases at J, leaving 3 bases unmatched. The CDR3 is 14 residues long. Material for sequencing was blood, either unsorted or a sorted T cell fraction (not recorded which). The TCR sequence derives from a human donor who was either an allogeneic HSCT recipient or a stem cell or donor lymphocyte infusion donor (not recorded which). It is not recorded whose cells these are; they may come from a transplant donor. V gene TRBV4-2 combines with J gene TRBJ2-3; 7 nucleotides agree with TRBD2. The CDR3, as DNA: TGTGCCAGCAGCCAACTAGCGGCCGCAGATACGCAGTATTTT. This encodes CASSQLAAADTQYF.